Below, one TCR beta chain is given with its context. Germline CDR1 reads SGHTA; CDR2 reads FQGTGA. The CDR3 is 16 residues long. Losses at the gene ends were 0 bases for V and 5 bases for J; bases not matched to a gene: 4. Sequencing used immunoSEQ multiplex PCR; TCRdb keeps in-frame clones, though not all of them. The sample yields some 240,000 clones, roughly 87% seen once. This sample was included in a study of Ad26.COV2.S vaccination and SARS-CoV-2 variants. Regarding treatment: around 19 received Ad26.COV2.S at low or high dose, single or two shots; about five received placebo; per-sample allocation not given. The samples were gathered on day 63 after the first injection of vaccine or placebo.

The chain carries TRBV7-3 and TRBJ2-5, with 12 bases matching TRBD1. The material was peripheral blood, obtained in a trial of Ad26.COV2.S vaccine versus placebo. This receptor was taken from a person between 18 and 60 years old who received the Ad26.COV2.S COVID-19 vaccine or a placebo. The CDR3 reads CASSLTWDRGLETQYF. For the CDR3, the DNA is TGTGCCAGCAGCTTAACGTGGGACAGGGGGCTGGAGACCCAGTACTTC.